This TCR beta chain originates from a study of cytomegalovirus exposure and HLA in healthy donors. Across the whole study: A prior study identified 90 million to 120 million unique TCR beta sequences from about 179 million T cells. An early release of data contained about 85 million unique TCRs, which came from HLA-typed donors.

Concerning this clone: Its antigen is unknown.

Whole-study results and caveats: Reports indicated that the classifier achieved high specificity and sensitivity in diagnosing cytomegalovirus status.

The PCR employed 60 Vbeta primers together with 13 Jbeta primers. Repertoires were generated with immunoSEQ multiplex PCR, while TCRdb's copy carries only in-frame clones and drops some. The data show about 270,000 clones, with roughly two thirds seen just once and approximately 2.5% held by the top ten. Germline CDR1 MDHEN, CDR2 SYDVKM. The CDR3 consists of 16 residues. The V and J ends lost 4 bases and 10 bases, in that order; junction bases with no gene match: 15. The sequence was collected from a female donor in good health and CMV-seronegative. The V gene is TRBV28, the J gene TRBJ2-1; 8 bases match TRBD2. The source material was PBMCs. CDR3 amino acids: CASSSTWTGRAREQFF. The CDR3 nucleotides read TGTGCCAGCAGTTCCACCTGGACCGGGAGGGCCAGGGAGCAGTTCTTC.